This passage covers 8 T cell receptor beta chains from one sample sequenced in a study of response to subunit inactivated influenza vaccine. TCRdb re-called the RT-PCR reads with MiXCR, one entry per CDR3 protein. The sample has roughly 520,000 distinct CDR3 sequences; approximately 24% are singletons. Sample: CD4+ T cells sorted from PBMCs, taken about 5 days after vaccination. The receptors originated from a man between 45 and 60 years old who received an inactivated influenza vaccine.

The chain employs TRBV12-3 or TRBV12-4 and TRBJ2-3, with 9 positions matching TRBD2. With V trimmed by 5 bases and J by 5 bases, 14 bases remained unmatched. This CDR3 spans 17 amino acids. The DNA for the CDR3 is TGTGCCAGCAGTCTCTCGGCAGCGGGGGGCTATAAAGATACGCAGTATTTT. It codes for CASSLSAAGGYKDTQYF.

This clonotype showed up just a few times. The V and J genes are TRBV28 and TRBJ1-2, with 7 bases fitting TRBD1. The CDR3 is 12 residues long. The germline V gene encodes CDR1 MDHEN and CDR2 SYDVKM. The CDR3 loop reads CADRGQDYGYTF. CDR3 in DNA: TGTGCTGACCGCGGACAGGACTATGGCTACACCTTC.

The V gene is TRBV7-9, the J gene TRBJ2-7; D gene unclear. The CDR3 extends over 13 amino acids. Germline CDR1 is SEHNR and CDR2 is FQNEAQ (reference sequence). The V gene lost 7 bases and the J gene lost 3 bases, with 13 bases spanning the gap. The DNA for the CDR3 is TGTGCCAGCACCCCGGTCCTTGGCTACGAGCAGTACTTC. Residues: CASTPVLGYEQYF. The variable domain in full, with the rest retrieved from reference TRBV7-9 and TRBJ2-7, is DTGVSQNPRHKITKRGQNVTFRCDPISEHNRLYWYRQTLGQGPEFLTYFQNEAQLEKSRLLSDRFSAERPKGSFSTLEIQRTEQGDSAMYLCASTPVLGYEQYFGPGTRLTVT.

The chain recombines TRBV20-1 with TRBJ2-4; tentative D call: TRBD2 (6 bases). CDR1 is DFQATT, CDR2 SNEGSKA, per germline (reference sequence). This CDR3 is 11 amino acids long. V was cut by 5 bases and J by 12 bases, with 14 bases left in between. The DNA for the CDR3 is TGCAGTGCTCGCGGGACCCCACATCAGTACTTC. It translates to CSARGTPHQYF.

The genes are TRBV20-1 and TRBJ1-3; maybe TRBD1 (6 bases). The CDR3 extends over 13 amino acids. Trimming stripped 6 bases from V and 3 bases from J, with 12 bases between. Germline CDR1 reads DFQATT; CDR2 reads SNEGSKA (reference sequence). Here the CDR3 reads CSAGTSNGNTIYF. DNA of the CDR3: TGCAGTGCCGGGACATCGAATGGAAACACCATATATTTT.

The chain recombines TRBV7-9 with TRBJ2-1; 10 positions agree with TRBD2. Germline loops: CDR1 SEHNR, CDR2 FQNEAQ (reference sequence). This CDR3 region has 16 residues. J lost 10 bases, V lost 1 base, and 10 bases had no gene match. The CDR3 nucleotides are TGTGCCAGCAGCTTAGATCTAGCGGGGGCACGCCAGGAGCAGTTCTTC. As protein: CASSLDLAGARQEQFF.

V gene TRBV7-8 combines with J gene TRBJ2-7, with D maybe TRBD2 (7 bases). Germline V CDR1 and CDR2: SGHVS, FQNEAQ. The V end lost 5 bases, the J end lost 5 bases, and 16 bases lay between the germline ends. This CDR3 has 14 amino acids. The CDR3 DNA is TGTGCCAGCAGCAAATCGGGGGGCTTGAACGAGCAGTACTTC. Its translation: CASSKSGGLNEQYF.

V is TRBV7-9 and J is TRBJ2-3; D is uncertain. The CDR3 consists of 14 residues. V gave up 5 bases and J gave up 1 base, with 10 bases separating them. Germline-derived CDR1 and CDR2 are SEHNR and FQNEAQ (reference sequence). The CDR3 DNA sequence: TGTGCCAGCAGCCCTACTTGGGGCACAGATACGCAGTATTTT. Translated, it gives CASSPTWGTDTQYF.